A selection of T cell receptor beta chains follows, all from one sample in a study of PD-1 blockade in classical Hodgkin lymphoma. Method: immunoSEQ multiplex PCR; TCRdb's copy keeps in-frame clones and lacks some. The sample includes roughly 10,000 clones, around 68% of them seen just once. The specimen comprised CD8+ T cells from blood, sampled before the fourth cycle of nivolumab. Receptor source: a human donor with classical Hodgkin lymphoma. Each CDR3 is given without its conserved first and last residue. The order of the fields is CDR3 length, J gene, V gene, CDR3 protein.

CDR3 length: 14
J gene: TRBJ1-3
V gene: TRBV27
CDR3 protein: ASSLTGQGAGNTIY

CDR3 length: 13
J gene: TRBJ2-5
V gene: TRBV7-7
CDR3 protein: ASSRQGFTQETQY

CDR3 length: 12
J gene: TRBJ1-1
V gene: TRBV4-3
CDR3 protein: ASSQRSGNTEAF

CDR3 length: 11
J gene: TRBJ2-7
V gene: TRBV7-8
CDR3 protein: ASSSRGPYEQY

CDR3 length: 11
J gene: TRBJ2-1
V gene: TRBV10-1
CDR3 protein: ASSEASYNEQF

CDR3 length: 14
J gene: TRBJ2-2
V gene: TRBV18
CDR3 protein: ASSPPGTNLPGELF

CDR3 length: 15
J gene: TRBJ1-1
V gene: TRBV28
CDR3 protein: ASSFTGGEGENTEAF

CDR3 length: 16
J gene: TRBJ1-5
V gene: TRBV4-1
CDR3 protein: ASSQVGGGGLSNQPQH

CDR3 length: 12
J gene: TRBJ2-2
V gene: TRBV19
CDR3 protein: ASSIKGGTGELF

CDR3 length: 12
J gene: TRBJ1-1
V gene: TRBV27
CDR3 protein: ASSLTGGNTEAF

CDR3 length: 10
J gene: TRBJ2-7
V gene: TRBV4-1
CDR3 protein: ASSFSSYEQY

CDR3 length: 14
J gene: TRBJ1-2
V gene: TRBV4-2
CDR3 protein: ASSQEDRGPSYGYT

CDR3 length: 18
J gene: TRBJ2-1
V gene: TRBV4-1
CDR3 protein: ASSQGGGASGTSSYNEQF

CDR3 length: 12
J gene: TRBJ2-1
V gene: TRBV19
CDR3 protein: ASSETVAYNEQF

CDR3 length: 13
J gene: TRBJ2-7
V gene: TRBV6-5
CDR3 protein: ASSYSGQGTYEQY

CDR3 length: 13
J gene: TRBJ2-1
V gene: TRBV15
CDR3 protein: ATSRDRGIHNEQF

CDR3 length: 10
J gene: TRBJ2-1
V gene: TRBV5-1
CDR3 protein: ASSSLYNEQF

CDR3 length: 8
J gene: TRBJ1-1
V gene: TRBV28
CDR3 protein: ASSLTEAF

CDR3 length: 13
J gene: TRBJ2-3
V gene: TRBV27
CDR3 protein: ASFPTGPPTDTQY

CDR3 length: 11
J gene: TRBJ1-1
V gene: TRBV28
CDR3 protein: ASSLTLTYEAF

CDR3 length: 14
J gene: TRBJ1-2
V gene: TRBV27
CDR3 protein: ASSPDTLGTARGYT

CDR3 length: 15
J gene: TRBJ2-3
V gene: TRBV27
CDR3 protein: ASSLTGMGVVTDTQY

CDR3 length: 13
J gene: TRBJ2-7
V gene: TRBV7-2
CDR3 protein: ASSSPRQGIHEQY

CDR3 length: 14
J gene: TRBJ1-5
V gene: TRBV27
CDR3 protein: ASSLRSGLPNQPQH

CDR3 length: 14
J gene: TRBJ2-3
V gene: TRBV27
CDR3 protein: ASSSLGQGLTDTQY

CDR3 length: 13
J gene: TRBJ1-1
V gene: TRBV11-1
CDR3 protein: ASSDTRTGVPEAF

CDR3 length: 12
J gene: TRBJ2-7
V gene: TRBV30
CDR3 protein: AWEGTGGFYEQY

CDR3 length: 13
J gene: TRBJ2-3
V gene: TRBV7-9
CDR3 protein: ASSSGMGSMDTQY

CDR3 length: 12
J gene: TRBJ1-1
V gene: TRBV6-5
CDR3 protein: ATIDLRGNTEAF

CDR3 length: 13
J gene: TRBJ2-3
V gene: TRBV6-1
CDR3 protein: ASSDLGAGGDTQY

CDR3 length: 11
J gene: TRBJ2-7
V gene: TRBV7-6
CDR3 protein: ASSSERYYEQY

CDR3 length: 12
J gene: TRBJ2-5
V gene: TRBV5-3
CDR3 protein: ARSFDRVWETQY

CDR3 length: 14
J gene: TRBJ2-3
V gene: TRBV4-3
CDR3 protein: ASSLESSGATDTQY

CDR3 length: 13
J gene: TRBJ2-5
V gene: TRBV10-3
CDR3 protein: AISESNGFQETQY

CDR3 length: 14
J gene: TRBJ1-1
V gene: TRBV7-6
CDR3 protein: ASTPKGRVGVTEAF

CDR3 length: 13
J gene: TRBJ2-1
V gene: TRBV4-3
CDR3 protein: ASSQDISGRFEQF

CDR3 length: 12
J gene: TRBJ2-7
V gene: TRBV5-6
CDR3 protein: ASSWDRETHEQY

CDR3 length: 15
J gene: TRBJ2-1
V gene: TRBV4-3
CDR3 protein: ASSQVRQTRSYNEQF

CDR3 length: 12
J gene: TRBJ1-1
V gene: TRBV4-1
CDR3 protein: ASSQDTVTGEAF

CDR3 length: 11
J gene: TRBJ2-7
V gene: TRBV6-1
CDR3 protein: ASSDHFPYEQY

CDR3 length: 14
J gene: TRBJ2-1
V gene: TRBV7-9
CDR3 protein: ASSLGPGLAGNEQF

CDR3 length: 18
J gene: TRBJ2-3
V gene: TRBV12-2
CDR3 protein: ASRRGLADSPHICTDTQY

CDR3 length: 12
J gene: TRBJ2-2
V gene: TRBV25-1
CDR3 protein: ASSSTGYTGELF

CDR3 length: 14
J gene: TRBJ1-6
V gene: TRBV4-1
CDR3 protein: ASSIAVDSYNSPLH

CDR3 length: 13
J gene: TRBJ2-2
V gene: TRBV6-1
CDR3 protein: ASSRLALNTGELF